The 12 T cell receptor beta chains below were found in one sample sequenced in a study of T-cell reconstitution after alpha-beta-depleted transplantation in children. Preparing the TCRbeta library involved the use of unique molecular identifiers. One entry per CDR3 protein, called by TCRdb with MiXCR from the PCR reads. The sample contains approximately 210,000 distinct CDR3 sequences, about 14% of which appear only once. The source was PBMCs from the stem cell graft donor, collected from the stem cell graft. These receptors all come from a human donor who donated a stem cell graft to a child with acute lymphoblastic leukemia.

The CDR3: CSVRPSLNTEAFF. CDR3 nucleotide sequence: TGCAGCGTCCGACCCAGCTTGAACACTGAAGCTTTCTTT. The chain recombines TRBV29-1 with TRBJ1-1, with D unclear. This CDR3 has 13 amino acids. The germline V and J ends were trimmed by 6 bases and 0 bases, with 11 bases remaining between them. Germline CDR1 is SQVTM and CDR2 is ANQGSEA.

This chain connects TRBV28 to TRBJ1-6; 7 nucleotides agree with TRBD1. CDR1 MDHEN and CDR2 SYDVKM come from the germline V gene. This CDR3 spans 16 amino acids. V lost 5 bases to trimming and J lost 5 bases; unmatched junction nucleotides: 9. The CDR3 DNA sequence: TGTGCCAGCAGTATAGCATCCGGGACAGATAATTCACCCCTCCACTTT. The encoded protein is CASSIASGTDNSPLHF. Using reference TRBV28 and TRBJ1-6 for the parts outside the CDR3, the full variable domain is DVKVTQSSRYLVKRTGEKVFLECVQDMDHENMFWYRQDPGLGLRLIYFSYDVKMKEKGDIPEGYSVSREKKERFSLILESASTNQTSMYLCASSIASGTDNSPLHFGNGTRLTVT.

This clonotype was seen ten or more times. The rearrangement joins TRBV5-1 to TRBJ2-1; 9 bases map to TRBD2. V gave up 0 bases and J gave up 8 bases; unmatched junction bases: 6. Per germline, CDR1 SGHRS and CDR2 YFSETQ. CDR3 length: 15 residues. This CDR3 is CASSLGIAGVDEQFF. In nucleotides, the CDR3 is TGCGCCAGCAGCTTGGGGATAGCGGGAGTGGATGAGCAGTTCTTC.

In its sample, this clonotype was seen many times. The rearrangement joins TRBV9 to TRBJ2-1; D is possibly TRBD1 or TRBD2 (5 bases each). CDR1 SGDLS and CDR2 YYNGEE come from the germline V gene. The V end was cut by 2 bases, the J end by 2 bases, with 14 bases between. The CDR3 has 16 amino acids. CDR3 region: CASSVRRDLPYNEQFF. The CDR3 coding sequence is TGTGCCAGCAGCGTCCGCCGGGACCTTCCCTACAATGAGCAGTTCTTC.

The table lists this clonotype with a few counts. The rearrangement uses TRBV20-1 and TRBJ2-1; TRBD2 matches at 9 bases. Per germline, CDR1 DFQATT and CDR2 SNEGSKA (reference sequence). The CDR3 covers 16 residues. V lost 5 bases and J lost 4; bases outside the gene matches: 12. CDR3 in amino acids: CSAPRLAGAWYNEQFF. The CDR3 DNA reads TGCAGTGCTCCCCGGTTAGCGGGAGCTTGGTACAATGAGCAGTTCTTC.

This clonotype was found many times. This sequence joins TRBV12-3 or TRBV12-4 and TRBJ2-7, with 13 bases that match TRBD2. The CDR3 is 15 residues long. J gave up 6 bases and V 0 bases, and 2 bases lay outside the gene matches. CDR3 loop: CASSLAGLAGREQYF. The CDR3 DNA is TGTGCCAGCAGTTTAGCGGGACTAGCGGGACGCGAGCAGTACTTC.

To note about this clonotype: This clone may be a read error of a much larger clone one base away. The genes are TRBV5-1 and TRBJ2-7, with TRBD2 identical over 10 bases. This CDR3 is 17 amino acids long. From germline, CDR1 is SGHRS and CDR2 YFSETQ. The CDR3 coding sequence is TGCGCCGGCAGCAGAGAAGGACTAGCGGCTAGCTCCTACGAGCAGTACTTC. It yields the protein CAGSREGLAASSYEQYF.

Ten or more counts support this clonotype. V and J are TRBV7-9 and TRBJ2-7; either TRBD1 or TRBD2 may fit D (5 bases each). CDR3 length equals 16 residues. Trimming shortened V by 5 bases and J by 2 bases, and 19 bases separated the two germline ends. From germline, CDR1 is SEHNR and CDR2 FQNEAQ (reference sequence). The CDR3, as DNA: TGTGCCAGCAGCCCCCTGGGGCGGGCGGAAGCCTACGAGCAGTACTTC. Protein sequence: CASSPLGRAEAYEQYF.

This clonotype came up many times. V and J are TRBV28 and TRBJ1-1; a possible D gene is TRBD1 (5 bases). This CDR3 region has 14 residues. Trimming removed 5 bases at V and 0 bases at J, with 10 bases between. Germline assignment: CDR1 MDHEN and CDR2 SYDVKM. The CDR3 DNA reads TGTGCCAGCAGTGAGGGACTCTTGAACACTGAAGCTTTCTTT. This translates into CASSEGLLNTEAFF.

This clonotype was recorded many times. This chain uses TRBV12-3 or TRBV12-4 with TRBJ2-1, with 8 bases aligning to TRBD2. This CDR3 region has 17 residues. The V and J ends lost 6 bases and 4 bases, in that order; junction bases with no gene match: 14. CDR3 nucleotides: TGTGCCAGCAGACGACTAGCGACGAGTGGAGGATACAATGAGCAGTTCTTC. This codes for CASRRLATSGGYNEQFF.

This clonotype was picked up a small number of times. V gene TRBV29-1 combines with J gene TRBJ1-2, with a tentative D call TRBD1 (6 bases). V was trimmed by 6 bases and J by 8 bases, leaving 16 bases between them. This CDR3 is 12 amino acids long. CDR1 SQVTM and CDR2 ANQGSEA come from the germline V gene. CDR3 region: CSVSLGGEGYTF. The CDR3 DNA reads TGCAGCGTCTCCCTGGGGGGCGAGGGCTACACCTTC.

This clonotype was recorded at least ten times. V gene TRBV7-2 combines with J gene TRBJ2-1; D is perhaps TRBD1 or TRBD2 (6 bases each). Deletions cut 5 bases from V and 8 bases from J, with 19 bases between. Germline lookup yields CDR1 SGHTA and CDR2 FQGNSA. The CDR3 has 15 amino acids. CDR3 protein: CASSPTGGPRDEQFF. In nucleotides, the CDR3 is TGTGCCAGCAGCCCCACCGGGGGCCCCAGGGATGAGCAGTTCTTC.